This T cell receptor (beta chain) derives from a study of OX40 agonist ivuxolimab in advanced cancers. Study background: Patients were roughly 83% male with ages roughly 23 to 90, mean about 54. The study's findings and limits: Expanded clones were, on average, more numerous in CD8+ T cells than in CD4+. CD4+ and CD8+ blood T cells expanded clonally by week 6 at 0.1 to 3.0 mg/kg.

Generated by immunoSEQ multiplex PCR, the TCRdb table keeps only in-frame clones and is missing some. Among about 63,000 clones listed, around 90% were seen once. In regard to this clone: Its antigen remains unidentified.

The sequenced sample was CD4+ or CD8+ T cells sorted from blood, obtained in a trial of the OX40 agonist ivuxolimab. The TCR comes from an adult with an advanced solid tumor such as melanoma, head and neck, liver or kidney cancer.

The CDR3: CASRDSVGTEAFF. As DNA, the CDR3 is TGTGCCAGCAGGGATAGCGTCGGCACTGAAGCTTTCTTT. V usage is TRBV6-5 and J usage is TRBJ1-1; D is ambiguous. Per germline, CDR1 MNHEY and CDR2 SVGAGI. Trimming removed 6 bases at V and 4 bases at J, with 12 bases between. The length of the CDR3 is 13 residues.